These 4 T cell receptor beta chains share one sample of origin, sequenced in a study of blood T cell repertoires in COVID-19. Only in-frame clones appear in the TCRdb table, and some are missing; sequencing was by immunoSEQ multiplex PCR. Here the sample spans 200,000 to 300,000 clones, around 87% being singletons. The sequenced material came from peripheral blood. The receptors derive from a woman aged 45-60 years with acute or convalescent COVID-19.

The rearrangement links TRBV5-1 to TRBJ2-7, with 9 bases aligning to TRBD1. Losses at the gene ends were 0 bases for V and 5 bases for J; bases not matched to a gene: 6. CDR1 and CDR2 from the germline V gene are SGHRS and YFSETQ. The CDR3 runs to 15 residues. The CDR3 sequence: CASSLAGQGVHEQYF. In nucleotides, the CDR3 is TGCGCCAGCAGCTTGGCGGGACAGGGTGTCCACGAGCAGTACTTC.

The genes are TRBV27 and TRBJ2-7; no reliable D call. Germline CDR1 reads MNHEY; CDR2 reads SMNVEV (reference sequence). CDR3 length: 14 residues. The V gene lost 2 bases and the J gene lost 6 bases, with 14 bases spanning the gap. This CDR3 is CASSLMANTGEQYF. The CDR3 DNA reads as TGTGCCAGCAGTTTAATGGCCAACACGGGCGAGCAGTACTTC.

The genes are TRBV7-2 and TRBJ1-4; 9 bases map to TRBD1. In germline, CDR1 is SGHTA, CDR2 FQGNSA. CDR3 length equals 15 residues. J lost 8 bases, V lost 6 bases, and 10 bases had no gene match. The DNA for the CDR3 is TGTGCCAGCAGTCCACAGGGGGCGAAAGGGGAAAAACTGTTTTTT. Translation: CASSPQGAKGEKLFF.

The chain employs TRBV28 and TRBJ1-4, with a possible D match to TRBD1 (5 bases). CDR1 MDHEN and CDR2 SYDVKM come from the germline V gene. The CDR3 has 14 amino acids. V dropped 3 bases and J dropped 8 bases, with 13 bases sitting between them. The CDR3 here is CASSLVGAGEKLFF. Written as DNA, the CDR3 is TGTGCCAGCAGTTTGGTTGGGGCTGGGGAAAAACTGTTTTTT.